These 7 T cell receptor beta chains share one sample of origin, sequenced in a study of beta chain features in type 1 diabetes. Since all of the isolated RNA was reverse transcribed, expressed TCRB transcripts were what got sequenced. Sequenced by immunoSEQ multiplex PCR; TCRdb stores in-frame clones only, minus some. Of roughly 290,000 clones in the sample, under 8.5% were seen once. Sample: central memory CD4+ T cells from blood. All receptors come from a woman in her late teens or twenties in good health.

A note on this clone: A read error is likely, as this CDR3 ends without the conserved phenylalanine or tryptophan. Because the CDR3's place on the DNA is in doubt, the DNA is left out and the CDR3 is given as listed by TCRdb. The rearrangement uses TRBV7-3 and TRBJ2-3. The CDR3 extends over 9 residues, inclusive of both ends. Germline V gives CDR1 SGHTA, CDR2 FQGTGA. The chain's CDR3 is CAGVANSKG.

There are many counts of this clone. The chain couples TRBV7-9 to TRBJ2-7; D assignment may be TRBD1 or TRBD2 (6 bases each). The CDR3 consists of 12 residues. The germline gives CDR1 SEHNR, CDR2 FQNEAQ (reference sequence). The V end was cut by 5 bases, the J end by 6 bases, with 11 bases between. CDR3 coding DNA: TGTGCCAGCAGCCCACAGGGAGGCGAGCAGTACGTC. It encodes CASSPQGGEQYV.

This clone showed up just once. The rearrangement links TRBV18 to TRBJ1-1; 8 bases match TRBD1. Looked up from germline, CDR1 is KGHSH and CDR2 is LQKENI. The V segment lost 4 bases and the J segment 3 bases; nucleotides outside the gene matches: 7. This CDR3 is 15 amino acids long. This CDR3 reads CASSRQGAFDTEAFF. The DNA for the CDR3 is TGTGCCAGCTCACGCCAGGGGGCCTTCGACACTGAAGCTTTCTTT.

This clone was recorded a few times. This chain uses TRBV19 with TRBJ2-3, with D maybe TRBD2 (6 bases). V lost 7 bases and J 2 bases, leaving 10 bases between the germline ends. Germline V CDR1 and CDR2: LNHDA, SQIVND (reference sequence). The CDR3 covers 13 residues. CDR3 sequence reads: CASMGLYTDTQYF. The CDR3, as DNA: TGTGCCAGTATGGGACTCTACACAGATACGCAGTATTTT.

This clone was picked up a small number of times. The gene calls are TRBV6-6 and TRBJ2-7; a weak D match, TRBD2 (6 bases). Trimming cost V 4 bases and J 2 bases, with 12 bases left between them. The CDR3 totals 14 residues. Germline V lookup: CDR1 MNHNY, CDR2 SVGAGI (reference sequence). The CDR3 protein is CASSSRLVPYEQYV. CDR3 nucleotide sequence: TGTGCCAGCAGTTCCCGACTAGTCCCCTACGAGCAGTACGTC.

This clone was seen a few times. CDR3 bases: TGTGCCAGCAGCGCCGCAGGGGGATATGGCTACACCTTC. Translating it yields CASSAAGGYGYTF. V usage is TRBV13 and J usage is TRBJ1-2; 7 positions agree with TRBD1. The junction had 5 bases not matched to a gene; V was cut back by 5 bases and J by 5 bases. Germline CDR1 is PRHDT and CDR2 is FYEKMQ (reference sequence). The CDR3 runs 13 residues. The full variable domain, in which reference TRBV13 and TRBJ1-2 provide the parts outside the CDR3, is AAGVIQSPRHLIKEKRETATLKCYPIPRHDTVYWYQQGPGQDPQFLISFYEKMQSDKGSIPDRFSAQQFSDYHSELNMSSLELGDSALYFCASSAAGGYGYTFGSGTRLTVV.

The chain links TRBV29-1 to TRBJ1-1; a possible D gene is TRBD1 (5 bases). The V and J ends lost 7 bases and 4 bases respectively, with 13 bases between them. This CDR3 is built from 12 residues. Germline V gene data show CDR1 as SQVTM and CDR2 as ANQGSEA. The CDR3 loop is CSAHTGFTEAFF. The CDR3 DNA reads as TGCAGCGCCCATACAGGTTTCACTGAAGCTTTCTTT.